This TCR beta chain was sequenced during a study of blood T cell repertoires in COVID-19. Study-wide context: Acute and convalescent COVID-19 samples came from the United States, Italy and Spain. PBMCs, B-cell-depleted T cells, or T cells provided the cDNA or gDNA that made up the material.

Trimming at V came to 0 bases and at J to 2 bases, leaving 4 bases not matched to a gene. This CDR3 spans 15 amino acids. CDR1 is SGDLS, CDR2 YYNGEE, per germline. Seattle participants joined during active infection and were tracked over time. Per the study methods: Estimation of nucleated cell counts relied on the amplification of reference gene primers. Sequenced by immunoSEQ multiplex PCR; TCRdb stores in-frame clones only, minus some. That table furnishes V, J and clone size, whereas the DNA furnished D and trimming. The repertoire holds 200,000 to 250,000 clones, 92% seen once, with 0.82% in the top ten.

Sequences were obtained from peripheral blood. This receptor was obtained from a man between 60 and 75 years old with COVID-19, enrolled during active disease. The chain carries TRBV9 and TRBJ2-7; TRBD2 aligns across 8 bases. The CDR3 DNA reads TGTGCCAGCAGCGTAGGTACTAGCGGAGCCTACGAGCAGTACTTC. Amino acids: CASSVGTSGAYEQYF.